Below are 16 T cell receptor beta chains sequenced from a single sample in a study of T cells after yellow fever vaccination. TCRdb analysed the 5' RACE reads with MiXCR anew, one entry per CDR3 protein. The profile shows hundreds of thousands of distinct CDR3 sequences, 9% to 15% of them singletons. The sample consisted of PBMCs, taken on the day of the yellow fever booster vaccination. Receptor source: a man aged 25 to 40 who received the YFV17D yellow fever vaccine.

J is TRBJ2-7 and V is TRBV5-5; 7 bases agree with TRBD1. V was pared by 1 base and J by 4 bases, with 8 bases of the junction left unmatched. Germline CDR1 SGHKS, CDR2 YYEKEE (reference sequence). The CDR3 is 15 amino acids. The CDR3 nucleotides read TGTGCCAGCAGCTTGTACTTACAGGGGAGTTACGAGCAGTACTTC. Protein sequence: CASSLYLQGSYEQYF.

The chain has TRBV20-1 and TRBJ2-5; TRBD2 agrees at 12 bases. Trimming took 3 bases from V and 2 from J; bases not matched to a gene: 4. Germline CDR1 and CDR2: DFQATT and SNEGSKA (reference sequence). This CDR3 contains 15 residues. The CDR3 nucleotides are TGCAGTGCTAGGGGACTAGCGGGTCATCAAGAGACCCAGTACTTC. It specifies CSARGLAGHQETQYF.

The chain is built from TRBV9 and TRBJ2-7, with 11 bases lining up with TRBD1. This CDR3 is 16 amino acids long. The ends lost 3 bases at V and 2 bases at J; junction bases unmatched: 7. In germline, CDR1 is SGDLS, CDR2 YYNGEE. CDR3 nucleotide sequence: TGTGCCAGCAGCGCAGCCGGGACAGGGGGGCCCTACGAGCAGTACTTC. Its protein product is CASSAAGTGGPYEQYF. Full variable domain (outside the CDR3, taken from reference TRBV9 and TRBJ2-7): DSGVTQTPKHLITATGQRVTLRCSPRSGDLSVYWYQQSLDQGLQFLIQYYNGEERAKGNILERFSAQQFPDLHSELNLSSLELGDSALYFCASSAAGTGGPYEQYFGPGTRLTVT.

This clonotype has more than one count but fewer than ten. The rearrangement joins TRBV25-1 to TRBJ2-7; 12 nucleotides agree with TRBD2. V was pared by 6 bases and J by 6 bases, with 3 bases of the junction left unmatched. CDR1 and CDR2 from the germline V gene are MGHDK and SYGVNS. The CDR3 covers 13 residues. DNA of the CDR3: TGTGCCAGCAGGCTAGCGGGAGGGAGCGAGCAGTACTTC. As protein: CASRLAGGSEQYF.

This sequence joins TRBV12-3 or TRBV12-4 and TRBJ2-1, with 9 bases lining up with TRBD2. CDR3 length: 14 amino acids. V trimming: 5 bases; J trimming: 10 bases; junction bases outside the gene matches: 9. CDR3 in amino acids: CASSPIAGVGEQFF. The CDR3 coding sequence is TGTGCCAGCAGTCCCATAGCGGGAGTAGGAGAGCAGTTCTTC.

This clonotype was detected a few times. Here the CDR3 reads CATSREVRISYNEQFF. In DNA form, the CDR3 reads TGTGCCACCAGCAGAGAAGTGAGGATCTCCTACAATGAGCAGTTCTTC. The chain combines TRBV15 with TRBJ2-1; D is unclear. From germline, CDR1 is LNHNV and CDR2 YYDKDF (reference sequence). The CDR3 spans 16 residues. V gave up 0 bases and J gave up 0 bases, with 9 bases separating them. Based on the CDR3 plus reference TRBV15 and TRBJ2-1, the full variable domain is DAMVIQNPRYQVTQFGKPVTLSCSQTLNHNVMYWYQQKSSQAPKLLFHYYDKDFNNEADTPDNFQSRRPNTSFCFLDIRSPGLGDTAMYLCATSREVRISYNEQFFGPGTRLTVL.

This clonotype was recorded a few times. The gene calls are TRBV12-3 or TRBV12-4 and TRBJ2-2, with D perhaps matching TRBD1 or TRBD2 (5 bases each). V lost 7 bases to trimming and J lost 4 bases, with 10 bases between them. This CDR3 spans 13 amino acids. The CDR3 DNA sequence: TGTGCCAGCAACTGGGGGTCCACCGGGGAGCTGTTTTTT. It encodes CASNWGSTGELFF.

The genes are TRBV7-7 and TRBJ2-7, with 8 bases matching TRBD2. The CDR3 sequence is 18 residues long. V dropped 5 bases and J dropped 7; count of bases not matched to a gene: 22. Germline CDR1 and CDR2: SSHAT and FNYEAQ (reference sequence). The CDR3 coding sequence is TGTGCCAGCAGCCCGCTCCAGAGCGGGAGTCCCTGGGTGAGGGAGCAGTACTTC. Translated, it gives CASSPLQSGSPWVREQYF. Looking up the rest from reference TRBV7-7 and TRBJ2-7 gives the full variable domain: GAGVSQSPRYKVTKRGQDVTLRCDPISSHATLYWYQQALGQGPEFLTYFNYEAQPDKSGLPSDRFSAERPEGSISTLTIQRTEQRDSAMYRCASSPLQSGSPWVREQYFGPGTRLTVT.

The CDR3 protein is CASSQGPGLAGGLGEQFF. The CDR3 region has the DNA TGCGCCAGCAGCCAAGGGCCGGGACTAGCGGGAGGGCTCGGTGAGCAGTTCTTC. The chain links TRBV5-1 to TRBJ2-1; 16 bases fit TRBD2. Germline V lookup: CDR1 SGHRS, CDR2 YFSETQ. The CDR3 extends over 18 amino acids. V lost 4 bases to trimming and J lost 9 bases; unmatched junction nucleotides: 13.

The rearrangement uses TRBV5-1 and TRBJ2-5; 11 nucleotides line up with TRBD2. This CDR3 region has 14 residues. Germline trimming cut 7 bases from V and 5 bases from J; bases unmatched to any gene: 7. CDR1 is SGHRS, CDR2 YFSETQ, per germline. The CDR3 DNA follows: TGCGCCAGCGGCCAGACTAGCGGGATGGAGACCCAGTACTTC. Translation gives CASGQTSGMETQYF.

This clonotype was picked up a small number of times. The chain combines TRBV5-1 with TRBJ1-3; D perhaps matches TRBD1 (6 bases). Looked up from germline, CDR1 is SGHRS and CDR2 is YFSETQ. Trimming took 5 bases from V and 7 from J, leaving 19 bases between them. CDR3 length: 15 amino acids. CDR3 DNA sequence: TGCGCCAGCAGTCAAAATGACAGGATTGGGAACACCATATATTTT. It translates to CASSQNDRIGNTIYF.

As to this clonotype: One end of the junction is discordant with germline, which a read error may explain. V usage is TRBV24-1 and J usage is TRBJ2-5; D possibly corresponds to TRBD2 (7 bases). Germline V gene data show CDR1 as KGHDR and CDR2 as SFDVKD. This CDR3 contains 14 residues. The DNA of the CDR3 is TGTGCCGCCAGTGATCCTAGGGGGGGAGAGACCCAGTACTTC. Translation gives CAASDPRGGETQYF.

This chain connects TRBV5-1 to TRBJ2-1; D is unclear. V lost 2 bases and J 6 bases, leaving 9 bases between the germline ends. This CDR3 spans 13 amino acids. The germline CDR1 and CDR2 sequences are SGHRS and YFSETQ. CDR3 region: CASSLQSPNEQFF. Here the CDR3 DNA reads TGCGCCAGCAGCTTACAGTCCCCCAATGAGCAGTTCTTC.

This clonotype turned up a few times. The chain recombines TRBV20-1 with TRBJ1-5; no reliable D call. CDR3 size: 12 residues. V was trimmed by 0 bases and J by 5 bases, leaving 5 bases between them. The germline gives CDR1 DFQATT, CDR2 SNEGSKA (reference sequence). In nucleotides, the CDR3 is TGCAGTGCTAGAGAAGGTGATCAGCCCCAGCATTTT. Translating it yields CSAREGDQPQHF.

This clonotype was counted a few times. V gene TRBV5-1 combines with J gene TRBJ2-1, with 12 bases identical to TRBD2. The J segment lost 9 bases and the V segment lost 3 bases, leaving 10 bases of the junction unmatched. Looked up from germline, CDR1 is SGHRS and CDR2 is YFSETQ. There are 16 residues in the CDR3. In DNA, the CDR3 is TGCGCCAGCAGCTCATTACTAGCGGGAGGTTCACCTGAGCAGTTCTTC. It codes for CASSSLLAGGSPEQFF. The full variable domain, rest sourced from reference TRBV5-1 and TRBJ2-1, is KAGVTQTPRYLIKTRGQQVTLSCSPISGHRSVSWYQQTPGQGLQFLFEYFSETQRNKGNFPGRFSGRQFSNSRSEMNVSTLELGDSALYLCASSSLLAGGSPEQFFGPGTRLTVL.

This chain's CDR3 is CSARDITGHSYEQYF. The CDR3 nucleotides are TGCAGTGCTAGAGATATCACAGGGCACTCCTACGAGCAGTACTTC. This chain uses TRBV20-1 with TRBJ2-7; D may be TRBD1 (6 bases). Looked up from germline, CDR1 is DFQATT and CDR2 is SNEGSKA (reference sequence). This CDR3 region has 15 residues. Trimming took 0 bases from V and 0 from J, leaving 12 bases between them.